This T cell receptor (beta chain) is from a study of blood T cell repertoires in COVID-19. Before being deemed recovered, Cohort 3 donors had two negative PCRs, clearance, or symptom resolution. V was pared by 4 bases and J by 0 bases, with 8 bases between. CDR1 and CDR2 (germline): SGHRS, YFSETQ. The CDR3 runs 13 residues. As originally analysed: Cell counts per sample came from amplifying reference gene primers. Method: immunoSEQ multiplex PCR; TCRdb's copy keeps in-frame clones and lacks some. V and J calls and clone size follow that table, whereas D and trimming were derived from the DNA. The sample comprises fewer than 600,000 clones, around nine tenths of which are singletons, and 1.5% to 2% rests with the top ten.

The source is a woman between 35 and 50 years old who had recovered from COVID-19. This chain joins TRBV5-1 and TRBJ2-7, with D perhaps TRBD1 (5 bases). Sequencing was done on a sample of PBMCs or T cells enriched from blood (not recorded which). DNA for the CDR3: TGCGCCAGCAGCGCGACAGCCTCCTACGAGCAGTACTTC. Encoded protein: CASSATASYEQYF.